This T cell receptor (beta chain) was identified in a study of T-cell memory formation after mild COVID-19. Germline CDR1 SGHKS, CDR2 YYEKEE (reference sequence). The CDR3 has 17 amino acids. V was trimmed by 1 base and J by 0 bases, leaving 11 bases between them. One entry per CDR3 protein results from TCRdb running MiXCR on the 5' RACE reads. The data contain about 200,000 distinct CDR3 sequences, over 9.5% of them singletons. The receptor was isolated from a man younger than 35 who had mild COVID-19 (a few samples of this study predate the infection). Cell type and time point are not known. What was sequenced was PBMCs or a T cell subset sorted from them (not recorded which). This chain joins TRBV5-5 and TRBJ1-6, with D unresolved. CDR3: CASSLPFGNSYNSPLHF. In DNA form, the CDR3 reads TGTGCCAGCAGCTTGCCCTTCGGAAACTCCTATAATTCACCCCTCCACTTT.